Listed below are T cell receptor beta chains from one sample, sequenced in a study of beta chain features in type 1 diabetes. TCRdb keeps only in-frame clones here, not all; method: immunoSEQ multiplex PCR. This repertoire shows approximately 470,000 clones, around 28% found once; its top ten account for around 0.065%. Source material: naive CD4+ T cells from blood. These receptors were taken from a man between 18 and 35 years old in good health. The CDR3 runs from the conserved cysteine through the conserved F or W. The D gene is left open where the match is weak.

V gene	D gene	CDR3 protein
TRBV29-1	.	CSVDGAGYEQYF
TRBV7-2	.	CASSLIPDEQFF
TRBV5-6	TRBD2	CASSLYGAGRHIQYF
TRBV7-2	.	CASSLDGSNQPQHF
TRBV5-1	.	CASSLVAASSYNEQFF
TRBV10-3	TRBD1	CATTHGQGGKETQYF
TRBV5-1	.	CASSFEIQQGHEQYF
TRBV30	.	CAWGGTGDEKLFF
TRBV4-1	.	CASSQTGLTNEKLFF
TRBV18	.	CASSPLYQAKNIQYF
TRBV11-1	.	CASSSQTQNYGYTF
TRBV18	.	CASSPKNEVEAFF
TRBV30	TRBD1	CAWSITLTGRNGYTF
TRBV6-5	.	CASSYSRSETQYF
TRBV30	.	CAWSAGSADGYTF